The next 13 T cell receptor beta chains were all read from a single sample in a study of long-term antiretroviral therapy in people with HIV. Assay version v3.0 of immunoSEQ was used, and it was run at survey level. Clones were read by immunoSEQ multiplex PCR, and TCRdb kept only the in-frame ones, dropping some. The sample holds 30,000 or so clones, roughly 79% seen once. Material: unsorted PBMCs, obtained 3 years after starting antiretroviral therapy. These TCRs come from a man in his fifties or sixties with HIV.

The table lists this clone with a count of one. The chain combines TRBV5-4 with TRBJ2-7, with TRBD2 matching over 8 bases. The CDR3 runs 15 residues. Germline V gene lookup returns CDR1 SGHNT and CDR2 YYREEE (reference sequence). V lost 0 bases to trimming and J lost 3 bases; unmatched junction nucleotides: 5. The CDR3 bases are TGTGCCAGCAGCTTGGATGGCGGGGGGAACTACGAGCAGTACTTC. It specifies CASSLDGGGNYEQYF.

The chain joins TRBV7-8 to TRBJ1-2; 10 bases fit TRBD1. The germline V gene encodes CDR1 SGHVS and CDR2 FQNEAQ. This CDR3 region has 15 residues. J lost 5 bases, V lost 5 bases, and 8 bases had no gene match. This chain's CDR3 is CASSAPGTGVYGYTF. The CDR3 DNA is TGTGCCAGCAGCGCCCCCGGGACAGGGGTTTATGGCTACACCTTC.

The table lists this clone with a few counts. This chain joins TRBV28 and TRBJ2-5, with TRBD1 identical over 9 bases. CDR1 is MDHEN, CDR2 SYDVKM, per germline. This CDR3 is 16 amino acids long. V lost 6 bases to trimming and J lost 4 bases; unmatched junction nucleotides: 12. CDR3: CASSLTGGANGETQYF. In DNA form, the CDR3 reads TGTGCCAGCAGCCTAACAGGGGGCGCAAACGGAGAGACCCAGTACTTC.

The V gene is TRBV28, the J gene TRBJ2-7; maybe TRBD1 (5 bases). The V end was cut by 5 bases, the J end by 2 bases, with 16 bases between. CDR1 is MDHEN, CDR2 SYDVKM, per germline. The length of the CDR3 is 15 residues. CDR3 region: CASSTGQETPYEQYF. CDR3 DNA sequence: TGTGCCAGCAGTACAGGACAAGAGACTCCCTACGAGCAGTACTTC. The whole variable domain, remainder taken from reference TRBV28 and TRBJ2-7, is DVKVTQSSRYLVKRTGEKVFLECVQDMDHENMFWYRQDPGLGLRLIYFSYDVKMKEKGDIPEGYSVSREKKERFSLILESASTNQTSMYLCASSTGQETPYEQYFGPGTRLTVT.

This clone came up a few times. The chain links TRBV7-9 to TRBJ2-7; 8 bases fit TRBD1. Germline CDR1 and CDR2: SEHNR and FQNEAQ (reference sequence). This CDR3 spans 14 amino acids. V lost 5 bases to trimming and J lost 7 bases; unmatched junction nucleotides: 10. CDR3 nucleotides: TGTGCCAGCAGCCCCAGGACAGGGCCTCGGGAGCAGTACTTC. Translated: CASSPRTGPREQYF.

The rearrangement joins TRBV19 to TRBJ2-7; D remains unclear. The CDR3 loop spans 13 amino acids. The V and J ends lost 6 bases and 3 bases respectively, with 12 bases between them. Per germline, CDR1 LNHDA and CDR2 SQIVND (reference sequence). The CDR3 loop reads CASSTGSFYEQYF. CDR3 sequence (DNA): TGTGCCAGTAGCACGGGTTCTTTCTACGAGCAGTACTTC.

V is TRBV18 and J is TRBJ2-7; no reliable D call. In germline, CDR1 is KGHSH, CDR2 LQKENI. This CDR3 contains 13 residues. V was cut by 3 bases and J by 5 bases, with 11 bases left in between. CDR3 sequence (DNA): TGTGCCAGCTCACCGAGTATTTCCCACGAGCAGTACTTC. Its translation is CASSPSISHEQYF.

V and J are TRBV7-2 and TRBJ1-5; maybe TRBD1 (5 bases). V was pared by 0 bases and J by 1 base, with 10 bases between. This CDR3 spans 16 amino acids. Germline CDR1 is SGHTA and CDR2 is FQGNSA. The CDR3 coding sequence is TGTGCCAGCAGCTTAGCTGGGACGGAGAGCAATCAGCCCCAGCATTTT. As protein: CASSLAGTESNQPQHF.

This chain connects TRBV5-4 to TRBJ2-5; 11 bases line up with TRBD1. This CDR3 has 15 residues. The V and J ends lost 4 bases and 5 bases, in that order; junction bases with no gene match: 7. CDR1 and CDR2 from the germline V gene are SGHNT and YYREEE (reference sequence). The CDR3 reads CASSLGDRGRETQYF. CDR3 DNA: TGTGCCAGCAGCCTCGGGGACAGGGGGAGGGAGACCCAGTACTTC.

This sequence joins TRBV29-1 and TRBJ2-7; D not certain. CDR3 size: 12 residues. The V and J ends lost 4 bases and 2 bases respectively, with 9 bases between them. CDR1 SQVTM and CDR2 ANQGSEA come from the germline V gene. In DNA, the CDR3 is TGCAGCGTTGGCGACACCCCCTACGAGCAGTACTTC. Amino acids: CSVGDTPYEQYF.

This clone was picked up a small number of times. The chain links TRBV5-1 to TRBJ2-1, with 8 bases matching TRBD1. The CDR3 is 13 amino acids. CDR1 is SGHRS and CDR2 is YFSETQ in the germline V gene. With V trimmed by 4 bases and J by 6 bases, 3 bases remained unmatched. The CDR3, as DNA: TGCGCCAGCAGCGACACAGGGGGCAATGAGCAGTTCTTC. It codes for CASSDTGGNEQFF.

The chain links TRBV5-1 to TRBJ1-4; D perhaps matches TRBD1 (5 bases). The CDR3 loop spans 14 amino acids. Deletions cut 4 bases from V and 7 bases from J, with 14 bases between. Looked up from germline, CDR1 is SGHRS and CDR2 is YFSETQ. The CDR3 reads CASSTRGGGEKLFF. In DNA form, the CDR3 reads TGCGCCAGCAGCACAAGGGGTGGGGGTGAAAAACTGTTTTTT.

The rearrangement links TRBV28 to TRBJ2-2; no clear D. This CDR3 contains 15 residues. V lost 2 bases and J lost 0, with 7 bases in between. The germline CDR1 and CDR2 sequences are MDHEN and SYDVKM. CDR3 DNA: TGTGCCAGCAGTTTACAGGCGACGAACACCGGGGAGCTGTTTTTT. This translates into CASSLQATNTGELFF.